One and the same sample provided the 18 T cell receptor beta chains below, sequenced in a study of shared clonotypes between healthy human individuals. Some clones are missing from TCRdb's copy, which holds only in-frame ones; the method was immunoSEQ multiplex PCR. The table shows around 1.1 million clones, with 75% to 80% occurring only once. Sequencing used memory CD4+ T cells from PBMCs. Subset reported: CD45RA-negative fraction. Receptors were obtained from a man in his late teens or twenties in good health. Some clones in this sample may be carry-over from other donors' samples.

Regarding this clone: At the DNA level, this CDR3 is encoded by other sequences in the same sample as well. The CDR3 loop reads CASSLGQPNTGELFF. The CDR3 bases are TGCGCCAGCAGCTTGGGACAGCCGAACACCGGGGAGCTGTTTTTT. V and J are TRBV5-1 and TRBJ2-2, with TRBD1 as a possible D gene (5 bases). The V gene's germline CDR1 is SGHRS and CDR2 YFSETQ. V was shortened by 0 bases and J by 0 bases, with 6 bases between the two germline ends. The CDR3 has 15 amino acids.

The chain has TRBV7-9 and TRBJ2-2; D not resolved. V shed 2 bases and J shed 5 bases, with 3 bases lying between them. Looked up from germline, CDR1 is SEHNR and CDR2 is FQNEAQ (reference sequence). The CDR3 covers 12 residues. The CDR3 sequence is CASSLSTGELFF. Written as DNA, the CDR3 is TGTGCCAGCAGCTTAAGTACCGGGGAGCTGTTTTTT.

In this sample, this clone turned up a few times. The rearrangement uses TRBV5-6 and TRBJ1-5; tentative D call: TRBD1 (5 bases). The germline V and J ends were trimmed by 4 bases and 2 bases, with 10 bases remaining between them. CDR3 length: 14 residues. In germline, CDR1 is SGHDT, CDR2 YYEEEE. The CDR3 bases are TGTGCCAGCAGCCGGGCGGGGCGCAATCAGCCCCAGCATTTT. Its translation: CASSRAGRNQPQHF.

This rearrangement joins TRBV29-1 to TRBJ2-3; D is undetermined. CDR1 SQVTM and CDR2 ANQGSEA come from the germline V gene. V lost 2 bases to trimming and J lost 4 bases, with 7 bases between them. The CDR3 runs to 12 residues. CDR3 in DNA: TGCAGCGTTGAATCGAGCTCAGATACGCAGTATTTT. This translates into CSVESSSDTQYF.

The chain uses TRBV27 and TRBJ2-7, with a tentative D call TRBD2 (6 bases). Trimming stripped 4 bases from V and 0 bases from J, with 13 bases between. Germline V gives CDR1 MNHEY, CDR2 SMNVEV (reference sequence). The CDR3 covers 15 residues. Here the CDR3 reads CASSWGAGASYEQYF. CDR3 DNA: TGTGCCAGCAGTTGGGGAGCGGGTGCCTCCTACGAGCAGTACTTC.

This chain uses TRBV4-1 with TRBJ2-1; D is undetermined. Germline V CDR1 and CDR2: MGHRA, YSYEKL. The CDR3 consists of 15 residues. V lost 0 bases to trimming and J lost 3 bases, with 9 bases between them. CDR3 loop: CASSQERSNYNEQFF. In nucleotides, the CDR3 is TGCGCCAGCAGCCAAGAGAGGAGCAACTACAATGAGCAGTTCTTC.

The CDR3 sequence: CASSLASRRWFF. CDR3 nucleotides: TGTGCCAGCAGCTTGGCTAGCCGTCGTTGGTTCTTC. The chain is built from TRBV5-4 and TRBJ2-1; the D gene is possibly TRBD2 (5 bases). This CDR3 region has 12 residues. Trimming cost V 0 bases and J 15 bases, with 13 bases left between them. Germline-derived CDR1 and CDR2 are SGHNT and YYREEE (reference sequence).

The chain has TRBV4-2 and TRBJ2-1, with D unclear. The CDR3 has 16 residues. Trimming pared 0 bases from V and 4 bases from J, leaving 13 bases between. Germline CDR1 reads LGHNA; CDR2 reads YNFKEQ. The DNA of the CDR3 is TGTGCCAGCAGCCAAGATGGTCAGAAGGGATACAATGAGCAGTTCTTC. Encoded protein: CASSQDGQKGYNEQFF.

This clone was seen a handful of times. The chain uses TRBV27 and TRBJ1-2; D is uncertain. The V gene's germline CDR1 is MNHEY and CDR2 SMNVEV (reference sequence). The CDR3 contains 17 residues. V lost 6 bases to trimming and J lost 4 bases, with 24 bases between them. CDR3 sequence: CASSPLGRGNQLYGYTF. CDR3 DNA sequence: TGTGCCAGCAGCCCTCTCGGGCGGGGTAACCAACTCTATGGCTACACCTTC.

The CDR3 here is CAWSVSSRGIYRTEAFF. CDR3 DNA: TGTGCCTGGAGTGTAAGTTCCAGAGGGATTTATCGCACTGAAGCTTTCTTT. This chain uses TRBV30 with TRBJ1-1, with no clear D. CDR1 and CDR2 from the germline V gene are GTSNPN and SVGIG (reference sequence). V dropped 0 bases and J dropped 4 bases, with 21 bases sitting between them. CDR3 length: 17 amino acids.

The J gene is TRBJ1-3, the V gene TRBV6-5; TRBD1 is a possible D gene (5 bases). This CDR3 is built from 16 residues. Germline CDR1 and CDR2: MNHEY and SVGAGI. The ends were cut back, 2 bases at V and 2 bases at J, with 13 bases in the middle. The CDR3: CASSYGGGSAGNTIYF. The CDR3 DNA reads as TGTGCCAGCAGTTACGGGGGGGGTTCGGCTGGAAACACCATATATTTT.

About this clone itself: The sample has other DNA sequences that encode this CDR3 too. CDR3 DNA sequence: TGTGCCAGCAGCGTCCGGACAGGGGGACGGGAAAAACTGTTTTTT. Protein sequence: CASSVRTGGREKLFF. The V call is TRBV7-2, the J call TRBJ1-4; 10 bases are a match to TRBD1. Germline trimming cut 5 bases from V and 8 bases from J; bases unmatched to any gene: 8. The germline CDR1 and CDR2 sequences are SGHTA and FQGNSA. CDR3 size: 15 residues.

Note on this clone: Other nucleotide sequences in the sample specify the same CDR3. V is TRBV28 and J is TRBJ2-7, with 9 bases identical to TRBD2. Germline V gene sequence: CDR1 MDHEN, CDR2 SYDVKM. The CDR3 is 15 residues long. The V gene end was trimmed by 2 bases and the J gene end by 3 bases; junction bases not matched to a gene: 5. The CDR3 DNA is TGTGCCAGCAGTTTAAGCGGTAGCGGGAGCTACGAGCAGTACTTC. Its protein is CASSLSGSGSYEQYF.

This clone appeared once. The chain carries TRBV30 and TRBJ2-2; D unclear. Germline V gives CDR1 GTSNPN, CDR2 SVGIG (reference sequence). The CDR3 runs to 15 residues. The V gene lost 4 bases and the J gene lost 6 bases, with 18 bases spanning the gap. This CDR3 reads CAWTRSAGFSGELFF. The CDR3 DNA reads TGTGCCTGGACTAGATCGGCTGGATTTTCCGGGGAGCTGTTTTTT.

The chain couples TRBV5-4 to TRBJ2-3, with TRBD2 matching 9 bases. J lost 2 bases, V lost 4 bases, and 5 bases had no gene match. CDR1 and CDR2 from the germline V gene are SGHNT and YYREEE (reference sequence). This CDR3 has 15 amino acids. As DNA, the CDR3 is TGTGCCAGCAGCCGTAGCGGGAGTTACACAGATACGCAGTATTTT. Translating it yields CASSRSGSYTDTQYF.

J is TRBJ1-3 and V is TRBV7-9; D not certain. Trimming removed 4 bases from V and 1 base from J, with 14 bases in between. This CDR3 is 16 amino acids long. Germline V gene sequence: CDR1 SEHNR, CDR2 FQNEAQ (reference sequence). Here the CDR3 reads CASSSEGRVSGNTIYF. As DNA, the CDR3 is TGTGCCAGCAGCTCCGAGGGTCGGGTATCTGGAAACACCATATATTTT.

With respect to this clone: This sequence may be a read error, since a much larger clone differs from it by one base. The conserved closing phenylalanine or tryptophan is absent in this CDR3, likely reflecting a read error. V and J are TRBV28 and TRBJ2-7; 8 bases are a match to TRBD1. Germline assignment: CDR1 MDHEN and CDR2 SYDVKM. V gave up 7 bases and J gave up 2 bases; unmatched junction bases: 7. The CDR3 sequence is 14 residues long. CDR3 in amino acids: CASTQGALTYEQYL. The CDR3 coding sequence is TGTGCCAGCACCCAGGGGGCACTAACCTACGAGCAGTACCTC.

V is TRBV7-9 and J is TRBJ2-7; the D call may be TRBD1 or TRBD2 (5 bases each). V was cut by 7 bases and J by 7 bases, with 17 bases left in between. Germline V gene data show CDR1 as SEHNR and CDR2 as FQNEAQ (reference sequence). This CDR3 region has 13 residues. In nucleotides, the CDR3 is TGTGCCAGCACCCTACCGGGGCCTGGGGAGCAGTACTTC. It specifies CASTLPGPGEQYF.